A single sample gave rise to the 10 T cell receptor beta chains below, sequenced in a study of blood T cell repertoires in COVID-19. Data came from immunoSEQ multiplex PCR; TCRdb stores just in-frame clones and leaves some out. The table has around 250,000 clones, approximately 86% seen once. Sequences were obtained from peripheral blood. The source is a woman aged 65 to 85 with active or convalescent COVID-19.

This chain uses TRBV6-5 with TRBJ2-3; tentative D call: TRBD1 (6 bases). The germline V gene encodes CDR1 MNHEY and CDR2 SVGAGI. V lost 2 bases and J lost 5, with 8 bases in between. The length of the CDR3 is 13 residues. The CDR3 DNA follows: TGTGCCAGCAGTTACCACAGGGAAGATACGCAGTATTTT. Its protein product is CASSYHREDTQYF.

The chain uses TRBV12-5 and TRBJ1-1, with TRBD1 matching over 10 bases. The CDR3 contains 15 residues. V gave up 6 bases and J gave up 6 bases; unmatched junction bases: 10. The germline gives CDR1 LGHNT, CDR2 FRNRAP. DNA of the CDR3: TGTGCTAGTGGATCAAGCGGGACAGGGGTCCCTGAAGCTTTCTTT. Protein: CASGSSGTGVPEAFF. The full variable domain, with the rest looked up from reference TRBV12-5 and TRBJ1-1, is DARVTQTPRHKVTEMGQEVTMRCQPILGHNTVFWYRQTMMQGLELLAYFRNRAPLDDSGMPKDRFSAEMPDATLATLKIQPSEPRDSAVYFCASGSSGTGVPEAFFGQGTRLTVV.

The chain couples TRBV11-2 to TRBJ2-7, with 9 bases fitting TRBD2. Per the germline V gene, CDR1 is SGHAT and CDR2 is FQNNGV. The CDR3 extends over 14 amino acids. J gave up 7 bases and V 4 bases, and 8 bases lay outside the gene matches. Written as DNA, the CDR3 is TGTGCCAGCAGCTCCAGCGGGGGGTTGAGGGAGCAGTACTTC. It is translated as CASSSSGGLREQYF.

This chain uses TRBV27 with TRBJ2-1; 10 bases are a match to TRBD1. V gave up 6 bases and J gave up 6 bases; unmatched junction bases: 5. Germline loops: CDR1 MNHEY, CDR2 SMNVEV (reference sequence). CDR3 size: 14 residues. For the CDR3, the DNA is TGTGCCAGCAGCCGGGACAGGGGAATCAATGAGCAGTTCTTC. Translation: CASSRDRGINEQFF.

This rearrangement joins TRBV7-8 to TRBJ1-5, with a weak D call TRBD1 (5 bases). Germline V lookup: CDR1 SGHVS, CDR2 FQNEAQ. Deletions cut 5 bases from V and 8 bases from J, with 16 bases between. The CDR3 extends over 14 amino acids. The CDR3 loop reads CASSTRTSKEPQHF. For the CDR3, the DNA is TGTGCCAGCAGCACCCGGACAAGCAAGGAGCCCCAGCATTTT.

The chain carries TRBV19 and TRBJ1-3; D unresolved. The CDR3 covers 15 residues. The ends were cut back, 5 bases at V and 0 bases at J, with 11 bases in the middle. Germline V gene sequence: CDR1 LNHDA, CDR2 SQIVND (reference sequence). The CDR3 DNA follows: TGTGCCAGTAGTTTTGGGCTTTACTCTGGAAACACCATATATTTT. Translating gives CASSFGLYSGNTIYF.

The chain uses TRBV6-1 and TRBJ2-1; D is possibly TRBD2 (5 bases). V dropped 0 bases and J dropped 8 bases, with 17 bases sitting between them. Germline lookup yields CDR1 MNHNS and CDR2 SASEGT. The CDR3 runs 16 residues. CDR3: CASSEALAWSGDEQFF. The CDR3, as DNA: TGTGCCAGCAGTGAAGCTTTAGCGTGGAGTGGGGATGAGCAGTTCTTC.

CDR3 region: CARTGLEAPYEQYF. The DNA for the CDR3 is TGCGCCAGGACCGGACTAGAGGCCCCTTACGAGCAGTACTTC. The V call is TRBV5-1, the J call TRBJ2-7, with 7 bases fitting TRBD2. The germline gives CDR1 SGHRS, CDR2 YFSETQ. The ends lost 8 bases at V and 4 bases at J; junction bases unmatched: 12. This CDR3 has 14 amino acids. The entire variable domain, with the rest obtained from reference TRBV5-1 and TRBJ2-7, is as follows: KAGVTQTPRYLIKTRGQQVTLSCSPISGHRSVSWYQQTPGQGLQFLFEYFSETQRNKGNFPGRFSGRQFSNSRSEMNVSTLELGDSALYLCARTGLEAPYEQYFGPGTRLTVT.

V usage is TRBV7-9 and J usage is TRBJ1-5, with 12 bases identical to TRBD1. V lost 0 bases and J lost 5; bases outside the gene matches: 2. Germline V CDR1 and CDR2: SEHNR, FQNEAQ (reference sequence). This CDR3 contains 16 residues. The CDR3 coding sequence is TGTGCCAGCAGCTTAGCAGGGACAGGGGGCCATCAGCCCCAGCATTTT. Protein: CASSLAGTGGHQPQHF.

The genes are TRBV11-2 and TRBJ2-1; D gene uncertain. Germline CDR1 is SGHAT and CDR2 is FQNNGV. Deletions cut 1 base from V and 0 bases from J, with 13 bases between. The CDR3 is 17 amino acids. CDR3 coding DNA: TGTGCCAGCAGCTTAGCCCCGTTGGAGAGCTCCTACAATGAGCAGTTCTTC. It yields the protein CASSLAPLESSYNEQFF.